This paragraph covers one T cell receptor beta chain sequence. The data belong to a study of blood T cell repertoires in COVID-19. Study information: The samples span acute and convalescent COVID-19 from the United States, Italy and Spain. T cells, B-cell-depleted T cells, or PBMCs supplied cDNA or gDNA.

In the authors' workflow: How many nucleated cells were present was estimated from reference gene primer amplification. TCRdb's copy holds only in-frame clones and misses some; the assay was immunoSEQ multiplex PCR. V and J calls and clone size are those listed in that table; D and trimming were worked out from the DNA. The profile shows 450,000 or so clones, 85% to 90% of them singletons. Seattle's enrolled individuals joined amid active infection and were then monitored longitudinally. The CDR3 spans 17 residues. Losses at the gene ends were 4 bases for V and 7 bases for J; bases not matched to a gene: 13. The V gene's germline CDR1 is SGHRS and CDR2 YFSETQ.

The genes are TRBV5-1 and TRBJ2-1, with 11 bases identical to TRBD2. The sample was peripheral blood. The clonotype comes from a man aged 18 to 29 with COVID-19, enrolled during active disease. The CDR3 protein is CASSLSPLAGGSNEQFF. CDR3 nucleotide sequence: TGCGCCAGCAGCCTCTCTCCCTTAGCGGGGGGGTCTAATGAGCAGTTCTTC.